Each of the 17 T cell receptor beta chains below was sequenced from the same sample in a study of blood T cells in healthy people across ages. Sample-barcoded 5' priming and a J-beta primer mix drove a second PCR of roughly 6 to 12 cycles. TCRdb reprocessed the 5' RACE reads via MiXCR and lists one record per CDR3 protein. The table has 1.5 million to 2 million distinct CDR3 sequences, about 50% seen once. The material sequenced was blood. These receptors were obtained from a woman aged 40-49 years in good health.

The CDR3 DNA sequence: TGTGCCAGCAGTTACCGGGACAGGGGAAAGACCCAGTACTTC. Amino acids: CASSYRDRGKTQYF. The rearrangement links TRBV6-8 to TRBJ2-5; TRBD1 agrees at 10 bases. The CDR3 is made up of 14 amino acids. The germline V gene has CDR1 MNHGY and CDR2 SAAAGT. The V segment lost 2 bases and the J segment 6 bases; nucleotides outside the gene matches: 3.

The V call is TRBV20-1, the J call TRBJ2-1, with TRBD2 identical over 13 bases. Germline V CDR1 and CDR2: DFQATT, SNEGSKA (reference sequence). With V trimmed by 0 bases and J by 6 bases, 14 bases remained unmatched. The CDR3 runs 19 residues. The CDR3 nucleotides read TGCAGTGCTAGAGATGGCACTAGCGGGGGGGCGGGGGGAGGCAATGAGCAGTTCTTC. Its translation: CSARDGTSGGAGGGNEQFF.

This chain uses TRBV21-1 with TRBJ1-2; the table's D call of TRBD1 was not tested on the DNA. TRBV21-1 is designated a pseudogene. The CDR3 runs 14 residues. The CDR3 is CASLGGDMSYGYTF. The DNA for the CDR3 is TGTGCCAGCCTCGGGGGGGACATGAGCTATGGCTACACCTTC.

The V and J genes are TRBV20-1 and TRBJ2-7, with a possible D match to TRBD1 (5 bases). Trimming cost V 0 bases and J 2 bases, with 17 bases left between them. Germline CDR1 is DFQATT and CDR2 is SNEGSKA (reference sequence). The CDR3 runs 16 residues. CDR3 in DNA: TGCAGTGCTAGAGAGGCAGGGCAGAGGAGTGCCTACGAGCAGTACTTC. Its translation is CSAREAGQRSAYEQYF.

The chain employs TRBV15 and TRBJ2-5; 8 nucleotides match TRBD2. The germline CDR1 and CDR2 sequences are LNHNV and YYDKDF (reference sequence). CDR3 size: 15 residues. V was clipped by 3 bases and J by 5 bases; unmatched bases: 8. The CDR3 is CATSSITGGRETQYF. DNA of the CDR3: TGTGCCACCAGCAGTATCACGGGAGGGCGGGAGACCCAGTACTTC. The whole variable domain, filled in from reference TRBV15 and TRBJ2-5, reads DAMVIQNPRYQVTQFGKPVTLSCSQTLNHNVMYWYQQKSSQAPKLLFHYYDKDFNNEADTPDNFQSRRPNTSFCFLDIRSPGLGDTAMYLCATSSITGGRETQYFGPGTRLLVL.

This clonotype was seen more than once but under ten times. CDR3 protein: CSARVGGPSYEQYF. The CDR3 bases are TGCAGTGCTAGAGTCGGGGGGCCCTCCTACGAGCAGTACTTC. The V call is TRBV20-1, the J call TRBJ2-4, with a possible D match to TRBD2 (7 bases). The end of the DNA fits TRBJ2-7 better, so the J call may be wrong. From germline, CDR1 is DFQATT and CDR2 SNEGSKA (reference sequence). This CDR3 has 14 amino acids.

This clonotype was recorded a few times. The chain joins TRBV7-3 to TRBJ2-1; 15 positions agree with TRBD2. V trimming: 5 bases; J trimming: 12 bases; junction bases outside the gene matches: 5. The CDR3 sequence is 14 residues long. Germline loops: CDR1 SGHTA, CDR2 FQGTGA. CDR3 region: CASSPGLAGGRQFF. In DNA form, the CDR3 reads TGTGCCAGCAGCCCCGGACTAGCGGGGGGGCGGCAGTTCTTC.

In regard to this clonotype: At one end, the junction sequence differs from germline, possibly due to a read error. The chain recombines TRBV7-2 with TRBJ2-5, with TRBD2 as a possible D gene (6 bases). CDR1 is SGHTA and CDR2 is FQGNSA in the germline V gene. The CDR3 is 13 amino acids. The CDR3 DNA is TGTGTCAGCAGCCCCCGGAGGGCGAATGAGCAGTACTTC. Amino acid sequence: CVSSPRRANEQYF. Supplemented by reference TRBV7-2 and TRBJ2-5, the full variable domain reads GAGVSQSPSNKVTEKGKDVELRCDPISGHTALYWYRQSLGQGLEFLIYFQGNSAPDKSGLPSDRFSAERTGGSVSTLTIQRTQQEDSAVYLCVSSPRRANEQYFGPGTRLLVL.

V usage is TRBV3-1 and J usage is TRBJ2-1, with 10 bases aligning to TRBD2. Trimming took 4 bases from V and 12 from J; bases not matched to a gene: 12. Per germline, CDR1 LGHDT and CDR2 YNNKEL (reference sequence). This CDR3 is 15 amino acids long. The DNA of the CDR3 is TGTGCCAGCAGCCGACGAGCGGGGGGGCCTGGTGGGCAGTTCTTC. This codes for CASSRRAGGPGGQFF.

The chain combines TRBV15 with TRBJ1-2; 8 bases line up with TRBD1. Losses at the gene ends were 3 bases for V and 8 bases for J; bases not matched to a gene: 14. Germline CDR1 and CDR2: LNHNV and YYDKDF (reference sequence). The CDR3 totals 16 residues. Written as DNA, the CDR3 is TGTGCCACCAGCAGTTCCCCACATCAGGGGGCGATCGGCTACACCTTC. Its protein is CATSSSPHQGAIGYTF. Full variable domain (missing parts from reference TRBV15 and TRBJ1-2): DAMVIQNPRYQVTQFGKPVTLSCSQTLNHNVMYWYQQKSSQAPKLLFHYYDKDFNNEADTPDNFQSRRPNTSFCFLDIRSPGLGDTAMYLCATSSSPHQGAIGYTFGSGTRLTVV.

The V and J genes are TRBV20-1 and TRBJ1-2, with TRBD1 matching over 11 bases. The CDR3 covers 13 residues. The V segment lost 4 bases and the J segment 7 bases; nucleotides outside the gene matches: 5. Germline loops: CDR1 DFQATT, CDR2 SNEGSKA (reference sequence). The CDR3 sequence is CSAIPGQGGGYTF. DNA of the CDR3: TGCAGTGCTATCCCGGGACAGGGGGGTGGCTACACCTTC.

This clonotype occurred once. The chain links TRBV25-1 to TRBJ1-2, with D maybe TRBD1 (5 bases). Between the trimmed V and J ends, which lost 3 bases and 4 bases, there was a span of 18 bases. This CDR3 comprises 16 residues. Germline V gene data show CDR1 as MGHDK and CDR2 as SYGVNS. In DNA form, the CDR3 reads TGTGCCAGCAGTGAGCGAGAGGCGAGAAGGGGCTATGGCTACACCTTC. Translation gives CASSEREARRGYGYTF.

The chain uses TRBV27 and TRBJ2-3; possible D gene TRBD2, 5 bases. Between the trimmed V and J ends, which lost 2 bases and 3 bases, there was a span of 12 bases. Looked up from germline, CDR1 is MNHEY and CDR2 is SMNVEV (reference sequence). This CDR3 has 15 residues. This CDR3 reads CASSLVGLLTDTQYF. CDR3 nucleotide sequence: TGTGCCAGCAGTTTAGTAGGACTTCTAACAGATACGCAGTATTTT.

As for this clonotype: At one boundary the junction diverges from the germline segment, which might be a read error. The chain joins TRBV27 to TRBJ2-5; 8 bases align to TRBD1. There are 14 residues in the CDR3. Germline CDR1 and CDR2: MNHEY and SMNVEV (reference sequence). The CDR3 region has the DNA TGCGCCAGCAGCATACAGGGGGGCGAAGAGACCCAGTACTTC. It yields the protein CASSIQGGEETQYF.

The rearrangement uses TRBV5-6 and TRBJ1-2; D not certain. The V and J ends lost 1 base and 6 bases respectively, with 10 bases between them. This CDR3 region has 13 residues. The germline V gene has CDR1 SGHDT and CDR2 YYEEEE. The chain's CDR3 is CASSLWGIHGYTF. The CDR3 DNA is TGTGCCAGCAGCTTGTGGGGAATTCATGGCTACACCTTC.

The chain recombines TRBV6-6 with TRBJ2-1; D possibly corresponds to TRBD2 (6 bases). Germline loops: CDR1 MNHNY, CDR2 SVGAGI (reference sequence). V lost 0 bases and J lost 5, with 8 bases in between. This CDR3 spans 14 amino acids. Here the CDR3 DNA reads TGTGCCAGCAGTTACTCGGGGGGAAACAATGAGCAGTTCTTC. Translating gives CASSYSGGNNEQFF.

The V call is TRBV20-1, the J call TRBJ2-7; 14 nucleotides line up with TRBD2. This CDR3 contains 14 residues. Unmatched junction bases numbered 1, after V lost 3 bases and J lost 3 bases. In germline, CDR1 is DFQATT, CDR2 SNEGSKA (reference sequence). CDR3 region: CSASGLAGGYEQYF. CDR3 coding DNA: TGCAGTGCTAGCGGACTAGCGGGGGGCTACGAGCAGTACTTC.